This entry lists 10 T cell receptor beta chains sequenced from one sample in a study of blood T cell repertoires in COVID-19. Sequencing used immunoSEQ multiplex PCR; TCRdb keeps in-frame clones, though not all of them. The sample lists about 44,000 clones, roughly nine tenths seen once, with 15% in the top ten. Sequences were obtained from peripheral blood. All receptors derive from a man between 65 and 79 years old with active COVID-19.

Of note for this clone: Given the absence of the conserved phenylalanine or tryptophan at the CDR3 end, a read error is likely. No DNA is shown, since the ends of the CDR3 on it are uncertain; the CDR3 is the one TCRdb lists. The gene calls are TRBV3-1 (or the pseudogene TRBV3-2) and TRBJ1-1; the table's D gene call, TRBD1, was not cross checked with the DNA. A total of 12 residues make up the CDR3, ends included. Germline V lookup: CDR1 LGHDT, CDR2 YNNKEL (reference sequence). CDR3 loop: CASSQAPPTGLL.

The chain has TRBV18 and TRBJ1-6; 9 nucleotides agree with TRBD1. Losses at the gene ends were 6 bases for V and 7 bases for J; bases not matched to a gene: 10. CDR1 and CDR2 (germline): KGHSH, LQKENI. The CDR3 contains 16 residues. The CDR3 region has the DNA TGTGCCAGCTCCCAGGACAGGGGAGGGGAGAATTCACCCCTCCACTTT. Its protein is CASSQDRGGENSPLHF.

This clone was recorded once. V is TRBV18 and J is TRBJ2-7; no clear D. V dropped 6 bases and J dropped 2 bases, with 11 bases sitting between them. The CDR3 is 13 amino acids. Germline-derived CDR1 and CDR2 are KGHSH and LQKENI. For the CDR3, the DNA is TGTGCCAGCTCGATTGGGCCCGCCTACGAGCAGTACTTC. This gives the protein CASSIGPAYEQYF.

The chain is built from TRBV7-2 and TRBJ2-3, with a possible D match to TRBD1 (6 bases). V was trimmed by 2 bases and J by 2 bases, leaving 8 bases between them. Germline lookup yields CDR1 SGHTA and CDR2 FQGNSA. The CDR3 loop spans 14 amino acids. CDR3 loop: CASSLNRATDTQYF. CDR3 in DNA: TGTGCCAGCAGCTTAAACAGGGCCACAGATACGCAGTATTTT.

The DNA for the CDR3 is TGTGCCAGCAGTGAGCCAGCGGGGTTTTACGACCAAGAGACCCAGTACTTC. Encoded protein: CASSEPAGFYDQETQYF. This chain links TRBV2 with TRBJ2-5; TRBD2 matches 7 bases. This CDR3 comprises 17 residues. CDR1 and CDR2 from the germline V gene are SNHLY and FYNNEI. With V trimmed by 3 bases and J by 0 bases, 10 bases remained unmatched.

V gene TRBV6-6 combines with J gene TRBJ2-1; TRBD2 is a possible D gene (6 bases). This CDR3 spans 14 amino acids. Germline V gene lookup returns CDR1 MNHNY and CDR2 SVGAGI (reference sequence). Trimming left V 5 bases short and J 4 bases short, with 12 bases between. The CDR3 sequence: CASSTRGVYNEQFF. The DNA of the CDR3 is TGTGCCAGCAGTACTCGCGGGGTTTACAATGAGCAGTTCTTC.

V is TRBV7-9 and J is TRBJ1-4; 9 positions agree with TRBD1. V lost 5 bases, J lost 4 bases, and 14 bases stayed unmatched. This CDR3 has 18 amino acids. Germline CDR1 SEHNR, CDR2 FQNEAQ (reference sequence). CDR3 region: CASSPSPGQGGINEKLFF. In DNA form, the CDR3 reads TGTGCCAGCAGCCCTTCACCGGGACAGGGCGGAATTAATGAAAAACTGTTTTTT. Drawing the rest from reference TRBV7-9 and TRBJ1-4, the complete variable domain is DTGVSQNPRHKITKRGQNVTFRCDPISEHNRLYWYRQTLGQGPEFLTYFQNEAQLEKSRLLSDRFSAERPKGSFSTLEIQRTEQGDSAMYLCASSPSPGQGGINEKLFFGSGTQLSVL.

This clone was seen a single time. This chain joins TRBV6-5 and TRBJ2-1; 7 bases map to TRBD1. CDR1 is MNHEY, CDR2 SVGAGI, per germline. The V segment lost 7 bases and the J segment 8 bases; nucleotides outside the gene matches: 5. The CDR3 sequence is 12 residues long. The CDR3 DNA reads TGTGCCAGCACCGTGACAGGGTATGAGCAGTTCTTC. Translated: CASTVTGYEQFF.

The chain has TRBV7-2 and TRBJ1-2; D remains unclear. The length of the CDR3 is 12 residues. CDR1 is SGHTA and CDR2 is FQGNSA in the germline V gene. The V end lost 5 bases, the J end lost 4 bases, and 8 bases lay between the germline ends. The CDR3 spells CASSAKSYGYTF. As DNA, the CDR3 is TGTGCCAGCAGCGCGAAGAGCTATGGCTACACCTTC.

The V gene is TRBV5-1, the J gene TRBJ1-3; TRBD1 aligns across 10 bases. This CDR3 comprises 16 residues. The J segment lost 3 bases and the V segment lost 0 bases, leaving 3 bases of the junction unmatched. The germline CDR1 and CDR2 sequences are SGHRS and YFSETQ. The CDR3 spells CASSLGQGASGNTIYF. The CDR3, as DNA: TGCGCCAGCAGCTTGGGACAGGGGGCCAGTGGAAACACCATATATTTT.